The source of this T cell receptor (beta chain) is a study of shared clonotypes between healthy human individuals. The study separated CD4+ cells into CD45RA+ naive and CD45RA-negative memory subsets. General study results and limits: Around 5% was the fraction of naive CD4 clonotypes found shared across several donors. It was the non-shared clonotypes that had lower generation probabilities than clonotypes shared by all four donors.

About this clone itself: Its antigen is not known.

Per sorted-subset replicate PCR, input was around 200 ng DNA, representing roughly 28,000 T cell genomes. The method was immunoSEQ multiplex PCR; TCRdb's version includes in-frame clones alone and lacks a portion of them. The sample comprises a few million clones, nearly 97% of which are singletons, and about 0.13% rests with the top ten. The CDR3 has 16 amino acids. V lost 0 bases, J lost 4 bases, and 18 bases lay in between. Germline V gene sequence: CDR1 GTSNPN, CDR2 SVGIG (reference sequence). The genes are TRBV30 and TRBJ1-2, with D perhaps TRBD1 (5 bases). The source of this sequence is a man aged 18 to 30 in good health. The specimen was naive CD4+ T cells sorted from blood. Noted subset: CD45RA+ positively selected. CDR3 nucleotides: TGTGCCTGGAGTGTAGTGGTTGGGGGACGGACCTATGGCTACACCTTC. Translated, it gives CAWSVVVGGRTYGYTF.